This paragraph covers one TCR beta chain sequence. Original analysis: It was from reference gene primer amplification that nucleated cell counts were estimated. Method: immunoSEQ multiplex PCR; TCRdb's copy keeps in-frame clones and lacks some. The DNA was the basis for D and trimming; V, J and clone size are from that table. Found here are around 250,000 clones, roughly 90% of them singletons; the top ten hold around 6.5%. This sample was taken from a study of blood T cell repertoires in COVID-19. Study-wide background: Acute and convalescent COVID-19 samples came from the United States, Italy and Spain.

The CDR3 covers 18 residues. V was pared by 1 base and J by 6 bases, with 24 bases between. Material: peripheral blood. The TCR comes from a man in his 60s with acute or convalescent COVID-19. The chain uses TRBV23-1 and TRBJ2-5; no clear D. TRBV23-1 is treated as an ORF (open reading frame) with a function not yet certain. The CDR3 region is CASSQFENRRLEPKTQYF. The CDR3 DNA is TGCGCCAGCAGTCAATTCGAAAACCGTCGGTTGGAGCCCAAGACCCAGTACTTC.